These 22 T cell receptor beta chains share one sample of origin, sequenced in a study of beta chain features in type 1 diabetes (dated by TCRdb to 2016 to 2019). The method behind the library was the immunoSEQ multiplex PCR assay. All of the isolated RNA was reverse transcribed with the High Capacity cDNA Reverse Transcription Kit, so expressed TCRB transcripts were sequenced. TCRdb holds this immuneACCESS table with in-frame rearrangements only. Some clones are missing; in checked studies, unresolved V genes explain under half, and the rest has no known cause. For this sample there are 350,000 to 450,000 clones; roughly 16% appear just once. Of the sample, about 0.019% falls within the top ten clones. The sample comprised naive CD4+ T cells from blood. Read against the paper, the sample's cell subset or site label means: true naive CD4+ T cells. The receptor set was obtained from a woman between 18 and 29 years old in good health.

This chain links TRBV29-1 with TRBJ2-7; 10 positions agree with TRBD2. From germline, CDR1 is SQVTM and CDR2 ANQGSEA. V shed 4 bases and J 4 bases; nucleotides not matched to a gene: 10. This CDR3 is 15 amino acids long. CDR3 nucleotide sequence: TGCAGCGTTGTGTGGCTAGCGGGAGCAGGTTACGAGCAGTACTTC. Amino acids: CSVVWLAGAGYEQYF.

The genes are TRBV7-9 and TRBJ2-5, with D uncertain. The CDR3 spans 15 residues. Trimming stripped 4 bases from V and 0 bases from J, with 12 bases between. Germline values: CDR1 SEHNR, CDR2 FQNEAQ (reference sequence). The CDR3 nucleotides read TGTGCCAGCAGCTCCCGGCGGCGGAACCAAGAGACCCAGTACTTC. It is translated as CASSSRRRNQETQYF. Combining the CDR3 with reference TRBV7-9 and TRBJ2-5 gives the whole variable domain DTGVSQNPRHKITKRGQNVTFRCDPISEHNRLYWYRQTLGQGPEFLTYFQNEAQLEKSRLLSDRFSAERPKGSFSTLEIQRTEQGDSAMYLCASSSRRRNQETQYFGPGTRLLVL.

The table lists this clone with a few counts. This chain connects TRBV19 to TRBJ1-1; D may be TRBD1 (6 bases). CDR1 is LNHDA and CDR2 is SQIVND in the germline V gene (reference sequence). This CDR3 has 17 amino acids. V shed 4 bases and J shed 1 base, with 19 bases lying between them. For the CDR3, the DNA is TGTGCCAGTAGTACCCCCCGGACACAGGGAAGGAACACTGAAGCTTTCTTT. Residues: CASSTPRTQGRNTEAFF.

This clone has only a few counts. The chain carries TRBV10-3 and TRBJ1-5; D not certain. CDR1 and CDR2 (germline): ENHRY, SYGVKD. The CDR3 is 17 amino acids. V lost 3 bases, J lost 0 bases, and 15 bases lay in between. CDR3 bases: TGTGCCATCAGTGAAGGGAGGAACTCTAATAGCAATCAGCCCCAGCATTTT. This gives the protein CAISEGRNSNSNQPQHF.

The chain uses TRBV6-4 and TRBJ1-2; 7 nucleotides align to TRBD1. Germline-derived CDR1 and CDR2 are MRHNA and SNTAGT. J gave up 0 bases and V 10 bases, and 11 bases lay outside the gene matches. This CDR3 contains 15 residues. The CDR3 spells CATSSTGEANYGYTF. The CDR3 bases are TGTGCCACCTCGTCTACAGGGGAGGCTAACTATGGCTACACCTTC.

There are a few counts of this clone. The chain links TRBV28 to TRBJ1-5; D unclear. CDR1 is MDHEN, CDR2 SYDVKM, per germline. Trimming took 5 bases from V and 6 from J, leaving 8 bases between them. This CDR3 comprises 12 residues. CDR3 DNA: TGTGCCAGCAGTCCTCGCGTTCAGCCCCAGCATTTT. Amino acid sequence: CASSPRVQPQHF.

The rearrangement links TRBV4-2 to TRBJ1-2; D gene uncertain. The CDR3 is 16 residues long. V dropped 0 bases and J dropped 4 bases, with 15 bases sitting between them. From germline, CDR1 is LGHNA and CDR2 YNFKEQ. The CDR3 nucleotides read TGTGCCAGCAGCCAAGAGGGCACACAAAACTCCTATGGCTACACCTTC. Translation gives CASSQEGTQNSYGYTF.

This clone was seen a few times. The same CDR3 arises from other DNA sequences in this sample as well. The rearrangement links TRBV5-1 to TRBJ2-7, with D possibly being TRBD1 (6 bases). The germline V gene encodes CDR1 SGHRS and CDR2 YFSETQ. Trimming shortened V by 0 bases and J by 4 bases, and 11 bases separated the two germline ends. This CDR3 is built from 14 residues. CDR3 nucleotides: TGCGCCAGCAGCTTGGGGCAGGGGCCTTACGAGCAGTACTTC. Translating it yields CASSLGQGPYEQYF.

The chain carries TRBV4-3 and TRBJ2-1, with a possible D match to TRBD1 (5 bases). Trimming removed 5 bases at V and 0 bases at J, with 14 bases between. CDR1 and CDR2 (germline): LGHNA, YSLEER. The CDR3 is 16 residues long. The CDR3 loop is CASSGPDKSSYNEQFF. In nucleotides, the CDR3 is TGCGCCAGCAGCGGTCCGGACAAGAGCTCCTACAATGAGCAGTTCTTC.

The chain carries TRBV13 and TRBJ1-2; TRBD1 aligns across 7 bases. V was clipped by 0 bases and J by 8 bases; unmatched bases: 9. Germline assignment: CDR1 PRHDT and CDR2 FYEKMQ (reference sequence). The length of the CDR3 is 15 residues. The CDR3 DNA reads as TGTGCCAGCAGCTTAGGCCCGAGACAGGGTGAGGGCTACACCTTC. Its protein is CASSLGPRQGEGYTF.

This clone was picked up a small number of times. The rearrangement links TRBV11-3 to TRBJ2-2; TRBD1 matches at 7 bases. Germline V gene lookup returns CDR1 SGHNT and CDR2 YENEEA. J gave up 5 bases and V 5 bases, and 11 bases lay outside the gene matches. The CDR3 spans 16 residues. The CDR3 DNA follows: TGTGCCAGCAGCCTAGCCAGACAGGGAAAAACCGGGGAGCTGTTTTTT. It encodes CASSLARQGKTGELFF.

The chain combines TRBV4-3 with TRBJ2-1; 8 bases line up with TRBD2. Germline-derived CDR1 and CDR2 are LGHNA and YSLEER. The CDR3 runs 16 residues. J gave up 6 bases and V 1 base, and 8 bases lay outside the gene matches. The CDR3 protein is CASSQVPGLVSNEQFF. The CDR3 DNA reads as TGCGCCAGCAGCCAAGTGCCGGGACTAGTCTCCAATGAGCAGTTCTTC.

This clone has more than one count but fewer than ten. The chain couples TRBV29-1 to TRBJ2-1; 15 positions agree with TRBD2. Trimming removed 7 bases from V and 4 bases from J; junction bases left unmatched: 8. The CDR3 runs to 16 residues. CDR1 is SQVTM, CDR2 ANQGSEA, per germline. The CDR3: CSAGTSGRLLYNEQFF. CDR3 in DNA: TGCAGCGCCGGGACTAGCGGGAGGCTCCTATACAATGAGCAGTTCTTC.

This clone was found a few times. The chain employs TRBV28 and TRBJ2-7; D gene uncertain. Germline V CDR1 and CDR2: MDHEN, SYDVKM. Deletions cut 4 bases from V and 3 bases from J, with 19 bases between. The CDR3 has 16 amino acids. CDR3 sequence (DNA): TGTGCCAGCAGTTCACTAAAACACAAGTATGGCTACGAGCAGTACTTC. This translates into CASSSLKHKYGYEQYF. The full variable domain, completed using reference TRBV28 and TRBJ2-7, is DVKVTQSSRYLVKRTGEKVFLECVQDMDHENMFWYRQDPGLGLRLIYFSYDVKMKEKGDIPEGYSVSREKKERFSLILESASTNQTSMYLCASSSLKHKYGYEQYFGPGTRLTVT.

This sequence joins TRBV30 and TRBJ2-3; TRBD2 aligns across 11 bases. V was clipped by 0 bases and J by 6 bases; unmatched bases: 5. Germline V gives CDR1 GTSNPN, CDR2 SVGIG (reference sequence). The CDR3 extends over 15 amino acids. CDR3 DNA: TGTGCCTGGAGTGTAGTTAGCGGGAGGGCGGATACGCAGTATTTT. Its translation is CAWSVVSGRADTQYF.

This chain connects TRBV30 to TRBJ1-2; maybe TRBD1 (5 bases). The germline V and J ends were trimmed by 3 bases and 7 bases, with 9 bases remaining between them. The germline gives CDR1 GTSNPN, CDR2 SVGIG (reference sequence). This CDR3 is built from 11 residues. The CDR3 reads CAWSPQAGYTF. CDR3 nucleotide sequence: TGTGCCTGGAGCCCACAGGCTGGCTACACCTTC.

This chain connects TRBV18 to TRBJ1-5; tentatively, D is TRBD1 (6 bases). Trimming took off 4 bases at V and 13 bases at J, with 14 bases between the two ends. Germline V gene data show CDR1 as KGHSH and CDR2 as LQKENI. This CDR3 contains 12 residues. In nucleotides, the CDR3 is TGTGCCAGCTCACGAAGTTCAACAGGGCAGCATTTT. It specifies CASSRSSTGQHF. Based on the CDR3 plus reference TRBV18 and TRBJ1-5, the full variable domain is NAGVMQNPRHLVRRRGQEARLRCSPMKGHSHVYWYRQLPEEGLKFMVYLQKENIIDESGMPKERFSAEFPKEGPSILRIQQVVRGDSAAYFCASSRSSTGQHFGDGTRLSIL.

This chain connects TRBV19 to TRBJ2-7, with D perhaps TRBD2 (6 bases). In germline, CDR1 is LNHDA, CDR2 SQIVND (reference sequence). Trimming took off 6 bases at V and 3 bases at J, with 12 bases between the two ends. This CDR3 spans 13 amino acids. The CDR3 loop is CASSPTGVYEQYF. CDR3 bases: TGTGCCAGTAGCCCTACGGGAGTCTACGAGCAGTACTTC.

This sequence joins TRBV10-3 and TRBJ1-5; TRBD1 aligns across 7 bases. The junction had 5 bases not matched to a gene; V was cut back by 6 bases and J by 0 bases. The CDR3 is 15 amino acids. Per the germline V gene, CDR1 is ENHRY and CDR2 is SYGVKD. The CDR3 spells CAIRGTDYSNQPQHF. CDR3 bases: TGTGCCATCAGGGGGACAGATTATAGCAATCAGCCCCAGCATTTT.

This clone has more than one count but fewer than ten. The chain is built from TRBV6-5 and TRBJ1-2; the D gene is possibly TRBD1 (6 bases). Germline V gives CDR1 MNHEY, CDR2 SVGAGI. The CDR3 consists of 14 residues. The V end lost 6 bases, the J end lost 4 bases, and 15 bases lay between the germline ends. The chain's CDR3 is CASSQQGAGYGYTF. The CDR3 DNA reads TGTGCCAGCAGCCAACAGGGTGCGGGCTATGGCTACACCTTC.

In this sample, this clone turned up a few times. The chain recombines TRBV5-1 with TRBJ1-4; no definite D call. The V gene's germline CDR1 is SGHRS and CDR2 YFSETQ. V lost 4 bases to trimming and J lost 0 bases, with 7 bases between them. This CDR3 spans 14 amino acids. CDR3 DNA sequence: TGCGCCAGCAGCCGAGATGCAACTAATGAAAAACTGTTTTTT. Protein product: CASSRDATNEKLFF.

This clone turned up a few times. The rearrangement links TRBV13 to TRBJ2-1; 12 bases are shared with TRBD2. The CDR3 is 15 residues long. The trim removed 4 bases at V and 4 bases at J, leaving 2 bases unmatched. Germline values: CDR1 PRHDT, CDR2 FYEKMQ (reference sequence). In nucleotides, the CDR3 is TGTGCCAGCAGCTCGGGGACTAGCGGGTACAATGAGCAGTTCTTC. It translates to CASSSGTSGYNEQFF. The full variable domain, completed using reference TRBV13 and TRBJ2-1, is AAGVIQSPRHLIKEKRETATLKCYPIPRHDTVYWYQQGPGQDPQFLISFYEKMQSDKGSIPDRFSAQQFSDYHSELNMSSLELGDSALYFCASSSGTSGYNEQFFGPGTRLTVL.